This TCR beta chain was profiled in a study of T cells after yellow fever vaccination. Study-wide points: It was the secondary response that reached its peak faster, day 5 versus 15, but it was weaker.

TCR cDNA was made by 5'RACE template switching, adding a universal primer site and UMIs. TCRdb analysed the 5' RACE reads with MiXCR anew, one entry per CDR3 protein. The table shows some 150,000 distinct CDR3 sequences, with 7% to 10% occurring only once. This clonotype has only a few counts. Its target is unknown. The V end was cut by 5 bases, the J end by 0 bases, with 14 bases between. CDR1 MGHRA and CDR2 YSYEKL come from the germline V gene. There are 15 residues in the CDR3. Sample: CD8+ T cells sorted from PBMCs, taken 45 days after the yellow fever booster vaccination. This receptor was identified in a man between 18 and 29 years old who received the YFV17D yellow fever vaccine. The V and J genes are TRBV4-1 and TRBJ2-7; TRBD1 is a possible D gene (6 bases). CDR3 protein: CASSIRDTSSYEQYF. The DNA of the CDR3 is TGCGCCAGCAGCATCCGGGACACGAGCTCCTACGAGCAGTACTTC.